The TCR beta chain under discussion was sequenced for a study of blood T cells in healthy people across ages. Study conclusions and caveats: Fewer expanded clones and more diversity marked long-lived versus aged donors.

The CDR3 covers 14 residues. CDR1 is SGHTA and CDR2 is FQGNSA in the germline V gene. A second PCR of 7 to 11 cycles used a sample-barcoded 5' primer and a J-beta primer mix. Each TCR beta cDNA got a 12-nucleotide random molecular identifier. TCRdb independently ran MiXCR on the 5' RACE reads; one entry per CDR3 protein. The repertoire holds 650,000 to 1,000,000 distinct CDR3 sequences, approximately 35% seen once, with 10% to 15% in the top ten. Worth noting for this clonotype: The antigen is not known. A read error may produce the germline difference seen at one junction end.

Sequenced sample: blood. This receptor was taken from a man in his late teens or twenties in good health. This sequence joins TRBV7-2 and TRBJ2-1; no clear D. CDR3: CASSLPGGYNEQSF. CDR3 nucleotides: TGTGCCAGCAGTTTACCGGGCGGCTACAATGAGCAGTCCTTC. Based on the CDR3 plus reference TRBV7-2 and TRBJ2-1, the full variable domain is GAGVSQSPSNKVTEKGKDVELRCDPISGHTALYWYRQSLGQGLEFLIYFQGNSAPDKSGLPSDRFSAERTGGSVSTLTIQRTQQEDSAVYLCASSLPGGYNEQSFGPGTRLTVL.